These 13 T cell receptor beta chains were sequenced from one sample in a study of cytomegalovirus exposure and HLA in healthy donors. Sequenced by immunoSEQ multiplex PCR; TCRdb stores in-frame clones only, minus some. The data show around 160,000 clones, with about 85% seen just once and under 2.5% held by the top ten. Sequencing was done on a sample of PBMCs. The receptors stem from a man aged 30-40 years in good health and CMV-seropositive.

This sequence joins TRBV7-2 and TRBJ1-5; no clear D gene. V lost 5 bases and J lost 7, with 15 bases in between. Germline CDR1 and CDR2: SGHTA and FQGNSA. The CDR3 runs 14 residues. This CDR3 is CASSPGSGGQPQHF. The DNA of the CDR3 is TGTGCCAGCAGCCCCGGAAGTGGCGGGCAGCCCCAGCATTTT.

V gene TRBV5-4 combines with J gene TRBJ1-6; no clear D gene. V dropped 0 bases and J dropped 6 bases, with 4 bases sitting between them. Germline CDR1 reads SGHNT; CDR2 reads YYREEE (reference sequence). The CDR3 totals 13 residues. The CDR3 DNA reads TGTGCCAGCAGCTTGGACAGTAATTCACCCCTCCACTTT. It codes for CASSLDSNSPLHF.

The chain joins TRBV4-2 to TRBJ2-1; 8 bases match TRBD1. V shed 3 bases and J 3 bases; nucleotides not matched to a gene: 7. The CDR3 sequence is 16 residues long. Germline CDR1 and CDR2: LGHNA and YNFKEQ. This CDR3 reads CASSQFRTGNYNEQFF. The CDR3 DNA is TGTGCCAGCAGCCAGTTTCGGACAGGGAACTACAATGAGCAGTTCTTC.

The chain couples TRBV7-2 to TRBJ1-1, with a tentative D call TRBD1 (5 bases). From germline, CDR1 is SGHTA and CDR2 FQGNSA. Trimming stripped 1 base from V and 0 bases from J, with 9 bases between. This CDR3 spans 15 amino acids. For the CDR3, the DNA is TGTGCCAGCAGCTTAGGAGTGGGGCTGAACACTGAAGCTTTCTTT. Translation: CASSLGVGLNTEAFF.

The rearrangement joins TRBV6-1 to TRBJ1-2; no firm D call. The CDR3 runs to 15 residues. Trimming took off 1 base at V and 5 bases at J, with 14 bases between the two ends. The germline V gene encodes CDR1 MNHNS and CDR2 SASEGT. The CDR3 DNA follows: TGTGCCAGCAGTGAAGGGAGGACGGAACTGTATGGCTACACCTTC. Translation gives CASSEGRTELYGYTF.

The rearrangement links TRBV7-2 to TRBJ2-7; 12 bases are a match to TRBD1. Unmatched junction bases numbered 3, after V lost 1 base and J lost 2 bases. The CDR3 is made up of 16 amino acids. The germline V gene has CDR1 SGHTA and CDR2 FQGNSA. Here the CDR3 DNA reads TGTGCCAGCAGCTTAGGGGGACAGGGGGCTACCTACGAGCAGTACTTC. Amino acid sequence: CASSLGGQGATYEQYF.

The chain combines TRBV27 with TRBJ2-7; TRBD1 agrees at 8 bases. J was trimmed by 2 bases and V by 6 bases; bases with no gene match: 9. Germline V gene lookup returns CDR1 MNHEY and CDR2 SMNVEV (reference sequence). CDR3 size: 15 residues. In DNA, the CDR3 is TGTGCCAGCAGCGCTTCCGGGACAGGAGCCTACGAGCAGTACTTC. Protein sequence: CASSASGTGAYEQYF.

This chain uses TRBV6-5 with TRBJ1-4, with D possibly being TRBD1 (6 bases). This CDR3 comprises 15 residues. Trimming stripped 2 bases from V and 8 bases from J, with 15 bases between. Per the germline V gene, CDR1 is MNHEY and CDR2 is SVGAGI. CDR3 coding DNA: TGTGCCAGCAGTTACGTGGCAGGGGAAGGAGAAAAACTGTTTTTT. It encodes CASSYVAGEGEKLFF.

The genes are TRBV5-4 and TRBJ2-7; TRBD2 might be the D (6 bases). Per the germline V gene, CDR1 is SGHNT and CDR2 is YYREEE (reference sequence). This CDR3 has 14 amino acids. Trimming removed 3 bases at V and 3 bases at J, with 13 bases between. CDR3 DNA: TGTGCCAGCAGCTCGCCGGGAGCCCACTACGAGCAGTACTTC. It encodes CASSSPGAHYEQYF.

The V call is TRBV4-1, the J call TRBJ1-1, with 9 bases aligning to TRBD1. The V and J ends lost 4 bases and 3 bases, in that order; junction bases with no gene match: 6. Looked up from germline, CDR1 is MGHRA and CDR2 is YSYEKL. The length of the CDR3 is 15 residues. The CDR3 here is CASSRPTGGYTEAFF. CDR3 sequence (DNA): TGCGCCAGCAGCCGACCGACAGGGGGGTACACTGAAGCTTTCTTT.

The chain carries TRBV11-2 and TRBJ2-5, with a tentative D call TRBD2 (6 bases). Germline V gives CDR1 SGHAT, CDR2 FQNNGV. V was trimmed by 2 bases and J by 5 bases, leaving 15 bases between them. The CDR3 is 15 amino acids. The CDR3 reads CASSLPRTGGETQYF. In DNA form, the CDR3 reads TGTGCCAGCAGCTTACCCCGAACCGGAGGGGAGACCCAGTACTTC. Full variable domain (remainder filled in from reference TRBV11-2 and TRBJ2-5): EAGVAQSPRYKIIEKRQSVAFWCNPISGHATLYWYQQILGQGPKLLIQFQNNGVVDDSQLPKDRFSAERLKGVDSTLKIQPAKLEDSAVYLCASSLPRTGGETQYFGPGTRLLVL.

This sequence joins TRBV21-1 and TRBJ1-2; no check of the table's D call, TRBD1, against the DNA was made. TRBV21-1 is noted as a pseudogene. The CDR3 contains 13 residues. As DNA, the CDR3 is TGTGCCGCAAGTACAGAACCTAACTATGGCTACACCTTC. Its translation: CAASTEPNYGYTF.

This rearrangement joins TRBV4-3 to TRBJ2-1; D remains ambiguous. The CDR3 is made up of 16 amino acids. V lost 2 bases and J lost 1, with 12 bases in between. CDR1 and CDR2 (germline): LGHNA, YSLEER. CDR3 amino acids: CASSQRGDASYNEQFF. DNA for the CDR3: TGCGCCAGCAGCCAACGAGGAGACGCATCCTACAATGAGCAGTTCTTC.